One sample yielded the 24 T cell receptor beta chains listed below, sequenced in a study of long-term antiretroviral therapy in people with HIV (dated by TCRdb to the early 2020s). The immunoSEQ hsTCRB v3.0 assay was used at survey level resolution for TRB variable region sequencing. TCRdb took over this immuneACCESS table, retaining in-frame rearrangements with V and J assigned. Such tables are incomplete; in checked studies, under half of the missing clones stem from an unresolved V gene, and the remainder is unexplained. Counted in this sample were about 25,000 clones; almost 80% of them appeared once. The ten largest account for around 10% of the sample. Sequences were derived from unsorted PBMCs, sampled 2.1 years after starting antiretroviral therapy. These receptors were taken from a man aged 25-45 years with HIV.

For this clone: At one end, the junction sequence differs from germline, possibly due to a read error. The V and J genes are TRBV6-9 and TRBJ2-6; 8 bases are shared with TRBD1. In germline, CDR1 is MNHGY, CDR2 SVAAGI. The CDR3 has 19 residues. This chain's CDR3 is CASSLRTGLLDSGANVPTF. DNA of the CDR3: TGTGCCAGCAGTTTAAGGACAGGGCTTCTCGACTCTGGGGCCAACGTCCCGACTTTC.

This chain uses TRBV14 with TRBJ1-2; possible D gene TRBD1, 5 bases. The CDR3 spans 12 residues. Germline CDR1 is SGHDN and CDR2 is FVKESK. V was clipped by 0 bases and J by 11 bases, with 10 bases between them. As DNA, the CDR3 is TGTGCCAGCAGCCAAGAATGGCAGGGATACACCTTC. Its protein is CASSQEWQGYTF.

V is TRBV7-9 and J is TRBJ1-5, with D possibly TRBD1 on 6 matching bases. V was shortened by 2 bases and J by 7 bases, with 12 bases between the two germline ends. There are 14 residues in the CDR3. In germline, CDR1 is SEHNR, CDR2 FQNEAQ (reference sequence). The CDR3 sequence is CASSLIGGGQPQHF. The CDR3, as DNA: TGTGCCAGCAGCTTAATCGGGGGCGGGCAGCCCCAGCATTTT.

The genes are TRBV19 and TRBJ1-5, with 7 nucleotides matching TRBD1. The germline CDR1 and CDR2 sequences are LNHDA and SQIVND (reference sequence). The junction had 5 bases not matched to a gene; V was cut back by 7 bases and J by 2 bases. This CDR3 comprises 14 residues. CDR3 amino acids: CASKQGERNQPQHF. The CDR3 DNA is TGTGCCAGTAAGCAGGGGGAACGCAATCAGCCCCAGCATTTT.

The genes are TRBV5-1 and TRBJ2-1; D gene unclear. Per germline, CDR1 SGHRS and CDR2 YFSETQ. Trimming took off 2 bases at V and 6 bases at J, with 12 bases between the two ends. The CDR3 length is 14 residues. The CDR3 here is CASSFYPQANEQFF. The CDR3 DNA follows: TGCGCCAGCAGCTTCTACCCCCAGGCCAATGAGCAGTTCTTC. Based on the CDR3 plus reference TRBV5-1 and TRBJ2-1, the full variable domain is KAGVTQTPRYLIKTRGQQVTLSCSPISGHRSVSWYQQTPGQGLQFLFEYFSETQRNKGNFPGRFSGRQFSNSRSEMNVSTLELGDSALYLCASSFYPQANEQFFGPGTRLTVL.

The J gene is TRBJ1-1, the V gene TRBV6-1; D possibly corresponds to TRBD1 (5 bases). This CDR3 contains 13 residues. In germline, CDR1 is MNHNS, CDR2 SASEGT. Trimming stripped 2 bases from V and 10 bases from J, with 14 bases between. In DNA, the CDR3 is TGTGCCAGCAGTGAAAGGACACCCGCACTAGCTTTCTTT. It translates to CASSERTPALAFF.

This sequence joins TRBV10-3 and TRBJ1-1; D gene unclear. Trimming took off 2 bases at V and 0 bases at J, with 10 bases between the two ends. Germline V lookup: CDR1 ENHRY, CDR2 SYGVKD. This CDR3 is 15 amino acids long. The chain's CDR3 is CAISETAGLNTEAFF. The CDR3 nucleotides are TGTGCCATCAGTGAGACTGCGGGTTTGAACACTGAAGCTTTCTTT.

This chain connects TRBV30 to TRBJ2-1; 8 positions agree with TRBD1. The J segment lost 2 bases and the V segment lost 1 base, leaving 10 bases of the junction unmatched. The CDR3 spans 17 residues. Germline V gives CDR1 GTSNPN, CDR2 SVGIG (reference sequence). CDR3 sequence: CAWSGGQGFSPYNEQFF. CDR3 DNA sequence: TGTGCCTGGAGTGGCGGACAGGGATTCAGCCCCTACAATGAGCAGTTCTTC.

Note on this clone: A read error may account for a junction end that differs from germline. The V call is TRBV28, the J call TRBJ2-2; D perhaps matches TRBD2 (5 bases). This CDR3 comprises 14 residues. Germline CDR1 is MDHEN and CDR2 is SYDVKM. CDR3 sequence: CASSFPGSTGKLFF. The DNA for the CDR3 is TGTGCCAGCAGTTTCCCTGGGTCCACCGGGAAGCTGTTTTTT.

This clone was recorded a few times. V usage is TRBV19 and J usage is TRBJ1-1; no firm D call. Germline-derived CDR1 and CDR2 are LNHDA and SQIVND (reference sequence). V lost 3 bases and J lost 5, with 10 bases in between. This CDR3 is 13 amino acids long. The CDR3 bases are TGTGCCAGTAGTATTACGGGGTCGACTGAAGCTTTCTTT. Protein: CASSITGSTEAFF.

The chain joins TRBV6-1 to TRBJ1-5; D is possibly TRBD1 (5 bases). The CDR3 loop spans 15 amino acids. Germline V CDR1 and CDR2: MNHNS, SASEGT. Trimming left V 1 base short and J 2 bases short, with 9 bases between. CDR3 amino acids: CASSEVAGGNQPQHF. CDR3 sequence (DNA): TGTGCCAGCAGTGAAGTGGCGGGGGGCAATCAGCCCCAGCATTTT.

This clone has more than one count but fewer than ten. The CDR3 DNA sequence: TGTGCCAGTAAACCTTGGGGACAGGGGGGCAATCAGCCCCAGCATTTT. Translating it yields CASKPWGQGGNQPQHF. The V gene is TRBV19, the J gene TRBJ1-5; 11 bases agree with TRBD1. Germline V lookup: CDR1 LNHDA, CDR2 SQIVND (reference sequence). Germline trimming cut 7 bases from V and 2 bases from J; bases unmatched to any gene: 7. The CDR3 sequence is 16 residues long.

CDR3 residues: CAAGRGEAFF. The CDR3 DNA is TGTGCCGCAGGAAGGGGTGAAGCTTTCTTT. The V and J genes are TRBV6-5 and TRBJ1-1, with a tentative D call TRBD1 (5 bases). The CDR3 has 10 amino acids. Germline V gene lookup returns CDR1 MNHEY and CDR2 SVGAGI. With 11 bases removed from V and 7 bases from J, the gap between germline ends came to 11 bases.

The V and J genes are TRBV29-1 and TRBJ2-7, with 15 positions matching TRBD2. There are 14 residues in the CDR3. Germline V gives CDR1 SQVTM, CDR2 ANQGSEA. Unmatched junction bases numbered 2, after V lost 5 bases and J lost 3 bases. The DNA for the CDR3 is TGCAGCGTTAGGGGACTAGCGGGAGGCTACGAGCAGTACTTC. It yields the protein CSVRGLAGGYEQYF.

The CDR3 protein is CASSVVTGAEAFF. CDR3 sequence (DNA): TGTGCCAGCAGCGTAGTCACAGGGGCTGAAGCTTTCTTT. This chain uses TRBV9 with TRBJ1-1; 7 positions agree with TRBD1. The germline gives CDR1 SGDLS, CDR2 YYNGEE. The junction had 2 bases not matched to a gene; V was cut back by 0 bases and J by 6 bases. This CDR3 spans 13 amino acids.

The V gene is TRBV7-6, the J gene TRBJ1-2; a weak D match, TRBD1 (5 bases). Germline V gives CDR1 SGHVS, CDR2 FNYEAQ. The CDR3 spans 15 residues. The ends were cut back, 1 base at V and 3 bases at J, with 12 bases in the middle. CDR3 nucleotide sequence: TGTGCCAGCAGCTTAGACTCCGGAGGGGACTATGGCTACACCTTC. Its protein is CASSLDSGGDYGYTF. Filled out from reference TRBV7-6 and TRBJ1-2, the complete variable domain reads GAGVSQSPRYKVTKRGQDVALRCDPISGHVSLYWYRQALGQGPEFLTYFNYEAQQDKSGLPNDRFSAERPEGSISTLTIQRTEQRDSAMYRCASSLDSGGDYGYTFGSGTRLTVV.

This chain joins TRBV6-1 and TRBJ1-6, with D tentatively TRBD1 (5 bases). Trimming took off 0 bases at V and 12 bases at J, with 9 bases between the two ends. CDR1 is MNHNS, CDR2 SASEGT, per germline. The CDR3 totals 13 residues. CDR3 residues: CASSEARDRPLHF. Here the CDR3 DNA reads TGTGCCAGCAGTGAAGCGCGGGACCGACCCCTCCACTTT.

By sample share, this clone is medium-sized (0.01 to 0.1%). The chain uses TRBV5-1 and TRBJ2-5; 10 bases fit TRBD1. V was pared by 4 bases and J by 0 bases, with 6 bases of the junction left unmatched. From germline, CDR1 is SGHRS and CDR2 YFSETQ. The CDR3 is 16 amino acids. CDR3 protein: CASSTRQGADQETQYF. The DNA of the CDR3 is TGCGCCAGCAGCACACGACAGGGGGCCGACCAAGAGACCCAGTACTTC.

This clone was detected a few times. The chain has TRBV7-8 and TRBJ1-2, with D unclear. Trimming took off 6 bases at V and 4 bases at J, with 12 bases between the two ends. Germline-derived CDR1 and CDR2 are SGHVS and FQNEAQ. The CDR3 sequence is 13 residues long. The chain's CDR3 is CASRKDGSYGYTF. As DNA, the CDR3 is TGTGCCAGCAGAAAGGACGGATCCTATGGCTACACCTTC.

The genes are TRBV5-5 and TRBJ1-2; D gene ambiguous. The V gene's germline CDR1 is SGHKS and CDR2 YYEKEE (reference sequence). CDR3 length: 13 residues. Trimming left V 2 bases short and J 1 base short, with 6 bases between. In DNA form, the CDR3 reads TGTGCCAGCAGCTTAGCGAATAACTATGGCTACACCTTC. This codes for CASSLANNYGYTF.

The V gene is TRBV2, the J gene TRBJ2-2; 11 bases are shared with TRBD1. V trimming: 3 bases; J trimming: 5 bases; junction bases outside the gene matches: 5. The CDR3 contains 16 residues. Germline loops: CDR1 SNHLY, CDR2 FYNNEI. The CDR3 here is CASSERTGGITGELFF. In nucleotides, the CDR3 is TGTGCCAGCAGTGAGCGGACAGGGGGCATAACCGGGGAGCTGTTTTTT. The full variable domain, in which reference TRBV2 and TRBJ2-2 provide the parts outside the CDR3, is EPEVTQTPSHQVTQMGQEVILRCVPISNHLYFYWYRQILGQKVEFLVSFYNNEISEKSEIFDDQFSVERPDGSNFTLKIRSTKLEDSAMYFCASSERTGGITGELFFGEGSRLTVL.

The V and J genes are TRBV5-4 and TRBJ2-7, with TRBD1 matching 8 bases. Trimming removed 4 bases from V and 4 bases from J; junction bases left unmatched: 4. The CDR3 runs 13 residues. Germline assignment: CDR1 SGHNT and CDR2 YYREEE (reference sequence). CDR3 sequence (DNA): TGTGCCAGCAGCACACGACAGGGGTACGAGCAGTACTTC. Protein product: CASSTRQGYEQYF.

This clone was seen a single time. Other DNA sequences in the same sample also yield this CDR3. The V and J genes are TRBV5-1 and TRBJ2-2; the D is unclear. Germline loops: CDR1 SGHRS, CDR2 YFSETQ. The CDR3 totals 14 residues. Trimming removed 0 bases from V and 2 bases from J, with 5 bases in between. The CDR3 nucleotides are TGCGCCAGCAGCTTGGACACAAACACCGGGGAGCTGTTTTTT. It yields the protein CASSLDTNTGELFF.

The CDR3 region has the DNA TGCGCCAGCAGTGACCCCGCTAGCGGGAGTTACACAGATACGCAGTATTTT. Translated, it gives CASSDPASGSYTDTQYF. J is TRBJ2-3 and V is TRBV10-2, with TRBD2 matching 10 bases. This CDR3 has 17 amino acids. The ends lost 3 bases at V and 2 bases at J; junction bases unmatched: 8. Germline lookup yields CDR1 WSHSY and CDR2 SAAADI.